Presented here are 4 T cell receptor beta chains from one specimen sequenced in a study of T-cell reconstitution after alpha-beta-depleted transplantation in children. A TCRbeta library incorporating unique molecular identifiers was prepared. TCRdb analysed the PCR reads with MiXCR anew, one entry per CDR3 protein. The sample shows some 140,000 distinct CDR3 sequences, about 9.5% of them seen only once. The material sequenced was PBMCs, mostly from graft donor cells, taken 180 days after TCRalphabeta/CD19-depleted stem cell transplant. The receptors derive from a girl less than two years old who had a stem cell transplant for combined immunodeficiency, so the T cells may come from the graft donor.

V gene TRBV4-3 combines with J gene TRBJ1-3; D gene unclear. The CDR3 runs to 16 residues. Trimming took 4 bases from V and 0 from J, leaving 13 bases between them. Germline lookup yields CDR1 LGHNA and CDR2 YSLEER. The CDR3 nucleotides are TGCGCCAGCAGCCTCGGACGCAGCCCCTCTGGAAACACCATATATTTT. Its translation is CASSLGRSPSGNTIYF.

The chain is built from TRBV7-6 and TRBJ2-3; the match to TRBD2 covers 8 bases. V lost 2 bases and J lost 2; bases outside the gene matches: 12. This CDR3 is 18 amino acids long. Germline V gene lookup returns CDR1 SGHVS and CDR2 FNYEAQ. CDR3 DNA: TGTGCCAGCAGCTTACCCCGTAGCGGGGACCGGGACACAGATACGCAGTATTTT. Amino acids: CASSLPRSGDRDTDTQYF.

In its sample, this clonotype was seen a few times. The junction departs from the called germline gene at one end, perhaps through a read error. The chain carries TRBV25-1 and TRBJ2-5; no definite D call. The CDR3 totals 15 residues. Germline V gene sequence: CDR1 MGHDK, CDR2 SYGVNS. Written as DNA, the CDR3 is TGTGCCAGCAGTGAATATTTCGAGACGCAAGGGACCCAGTACTTC. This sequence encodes CASSEYFETQGTQYF.

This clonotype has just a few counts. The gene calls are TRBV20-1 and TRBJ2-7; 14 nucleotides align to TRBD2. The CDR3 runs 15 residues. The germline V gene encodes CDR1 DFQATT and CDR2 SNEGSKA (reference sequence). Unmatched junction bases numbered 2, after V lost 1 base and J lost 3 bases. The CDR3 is CSARGGLAGDYEQYF. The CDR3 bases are TGCAGTGCTAGAGGGGGACTAGCGGGAGACTACGAGCAGTACTTC.